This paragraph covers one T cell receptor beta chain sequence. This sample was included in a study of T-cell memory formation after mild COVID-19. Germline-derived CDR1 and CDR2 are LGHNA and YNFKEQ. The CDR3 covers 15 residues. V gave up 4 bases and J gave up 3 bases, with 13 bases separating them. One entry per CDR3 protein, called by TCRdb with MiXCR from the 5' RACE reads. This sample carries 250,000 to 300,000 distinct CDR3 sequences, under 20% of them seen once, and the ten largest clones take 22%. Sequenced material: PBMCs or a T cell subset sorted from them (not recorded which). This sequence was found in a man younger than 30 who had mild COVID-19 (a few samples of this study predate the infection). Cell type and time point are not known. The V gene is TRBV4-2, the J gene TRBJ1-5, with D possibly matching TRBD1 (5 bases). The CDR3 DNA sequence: TGTGCCAGCAGCCCCAGAGCAGGGACCAATCAGCCCCAGCATTTT. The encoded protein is CASSPRAGTNQPQHF.